This record looks at one T cell receptor (beta chain) sequence and its context. Its cognate antigen is unknown. The CDR3 spans 13 residues. V shed 1 base and J 4 bases; nucleotides not matched to a gene: 0. Germline-derived CDR1 and CDR2 are PRHDT and FYEKMQ (reference sequence). The data belong to a study of radiotherapy plus CTLA-4 blockade in lung cancer. Overall study: Objective responses were documented in 15% to 20% of patients, with disease control in roughly 33%.

Study conclusions and caveats: Dynamics of early blood T cell clones, together with interferon-beta, were reportedly the best predictors of response. Radiotherapy with ipilimumab was followed by blood expansion of tumor-derived clones.

Here immunoSEQ multiplex PCR was the method, and the copy in TCRdb shows in-frame clones only, minus some. The top ten clones hold nearly 3.5% of a sample with approximately 98,000 clones, approximately 78% of them seen once. The chain links TRBV13 to TRBJ1-1; 7 nucleotides align to TRBD1. This TCR came from a human donor with non-small cell lung cancer who had a partial response to radiotherapy plus ipilimumab. The source was peripheral blood, collected from a patient treated with radiotherapy plus ipilimumab. CDR3 coding DNA: TGTGCCAGCAGCTTAGACAGGGGCACTGAAGCTTTCTTT. Its protein product is CASSLDRGTEAFF.